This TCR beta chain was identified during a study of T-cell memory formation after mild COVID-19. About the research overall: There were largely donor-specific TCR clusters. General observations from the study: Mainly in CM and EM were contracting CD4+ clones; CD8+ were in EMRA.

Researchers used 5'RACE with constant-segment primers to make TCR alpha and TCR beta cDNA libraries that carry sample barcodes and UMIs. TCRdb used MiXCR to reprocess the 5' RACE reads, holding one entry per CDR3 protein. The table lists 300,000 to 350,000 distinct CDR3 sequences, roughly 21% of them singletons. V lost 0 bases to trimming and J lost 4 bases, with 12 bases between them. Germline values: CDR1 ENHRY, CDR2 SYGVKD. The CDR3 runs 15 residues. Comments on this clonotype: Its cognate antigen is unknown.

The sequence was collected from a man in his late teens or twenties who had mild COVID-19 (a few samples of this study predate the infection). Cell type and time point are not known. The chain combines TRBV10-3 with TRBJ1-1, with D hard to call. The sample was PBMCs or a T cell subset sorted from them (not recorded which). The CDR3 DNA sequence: TGTGCCATCAGTGAGTCGTGGGCAGGAGGCACTGAAGCTTTCTTT. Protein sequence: CAISESWAGGTEAFF.